The clone carrying this TCR beta chain was seen at least ten times. The sample belongs to a study of Graves' ophthalmopathy and Graves' hyperthyroidism. The sequenced template was RNA, covering the TCR beta CDR3 region. Second-round multiplex PCR followed a first-round RT-PCR using HTBI primers. TCRdb used MiXCR to reprocess the multiplex PCR reads, holding one entry per CDR3 protein. The table includes some 170,000 distinct CDR3 sequences, approximately 40% detected once. Germline V gives CDR1 MNHEY, CDR2 SVGEGT. This CDR3 spans 12 amino acids. Trimming took 7 bases from V and 6 from J, leaving 13 bases between them.

The sequence was collected from a man aged 25-40 years with Graves' ophthalmopathy. The chain uses TRBV6-2 or TRBV6-3 and TRBJ2-7, with D unclear. The sample comprised peripheral blood. The CDR3 spells CASTPGALEQYF. The CDR3 bases are TGTGCCAGCACCCCCGGCGCGCTCGAGCAGTACTTC.